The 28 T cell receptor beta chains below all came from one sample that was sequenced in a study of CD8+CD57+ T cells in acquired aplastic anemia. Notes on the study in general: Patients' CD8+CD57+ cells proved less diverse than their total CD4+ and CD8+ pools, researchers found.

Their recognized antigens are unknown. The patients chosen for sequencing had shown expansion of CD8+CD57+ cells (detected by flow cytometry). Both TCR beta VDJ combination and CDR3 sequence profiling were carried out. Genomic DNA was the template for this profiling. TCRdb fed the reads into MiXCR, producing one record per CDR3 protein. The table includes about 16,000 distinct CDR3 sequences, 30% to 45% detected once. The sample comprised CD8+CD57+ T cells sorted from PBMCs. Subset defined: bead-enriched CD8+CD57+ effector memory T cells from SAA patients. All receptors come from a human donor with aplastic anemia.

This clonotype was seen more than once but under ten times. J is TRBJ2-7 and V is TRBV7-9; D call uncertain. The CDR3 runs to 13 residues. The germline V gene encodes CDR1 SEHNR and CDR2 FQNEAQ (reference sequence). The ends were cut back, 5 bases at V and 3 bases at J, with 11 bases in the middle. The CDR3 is CASSVPGDYEQYV. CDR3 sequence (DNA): TGTGCCAGCAGCGTACCGGGTGACTACGAGCAGTACGTC.

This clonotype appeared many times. The DNA of the CDR3 is TGCAGCGCGGGTGGGGAGACAGGGCCCTATGGCTACACCTTC. Encoded protein: CSAGGETGPYGYTF. This sequence joins TRBV20-1 and TRBJ1-2; 7 bases align to TRBD1. This CDR3 is built from 14 residues. CDR1 is DFQATT, CDR2 SNEGSKA, per germline (reference sequence).

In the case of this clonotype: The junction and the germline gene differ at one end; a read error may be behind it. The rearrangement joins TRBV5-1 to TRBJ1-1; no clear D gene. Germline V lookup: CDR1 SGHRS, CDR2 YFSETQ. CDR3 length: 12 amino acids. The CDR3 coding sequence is TGCGCCAGCAGGAGTGTGAACACTGAAGCTATCTTT. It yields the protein CASRSVNTEAIF.

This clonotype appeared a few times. CDR3 DNA sequence: TGTGCCAGCAGCCTCTCGGAAGAAGCTTTCTTT. It specifies CASSLSEEAFF. The rearrangement joins TRBV5-6 to TRBJ1-1; D is ambiguous. Between the trimmed V and J ends, which lost 4 bases and 8 bases, there was a span of 9 bases. Germline V gene sequence: CDR1 SGHDT, CDR2 YYEEEE. The CDR3 is 11 amino acids. Full variable domain (outside the CDR3, taken from reference TRBV5-6 and TRBJ1-1): DAGVTQSPTHLIKTRGQQVTLRCSPKSGHDTVSWYQQALGQGPQFIFQYYEEEERQRGNFPDRFSGHQFPNYSSELNVNALLLGDSALYLCASSLSEEAFFGQGTRLTVV.

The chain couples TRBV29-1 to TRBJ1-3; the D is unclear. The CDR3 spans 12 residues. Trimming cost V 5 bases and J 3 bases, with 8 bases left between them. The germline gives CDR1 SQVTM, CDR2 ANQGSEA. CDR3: CSVHINGNTIYF. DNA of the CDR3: TGCAGCGTTCACATTAATGGAAACACCATATATTTT. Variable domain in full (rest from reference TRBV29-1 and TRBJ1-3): SAVISQKPSRDICQRGTSLTIQCQVDSQVTMMFWYRQQPGQSLTLIATANQGSEATYESGFVIDKFPISRPNLTFSTLTVSNMSPEDSSIYLCSVHINGNTIYFGEGSWLTVV.

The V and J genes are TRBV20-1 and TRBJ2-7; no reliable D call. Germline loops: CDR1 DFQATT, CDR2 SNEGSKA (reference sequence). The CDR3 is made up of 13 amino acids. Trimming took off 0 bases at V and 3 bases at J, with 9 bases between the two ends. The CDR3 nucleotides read TGCAGTGCTAGAGATAGGGCAGTCTACGAGCAGTACTTC. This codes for CSARDRAVYEQYF.

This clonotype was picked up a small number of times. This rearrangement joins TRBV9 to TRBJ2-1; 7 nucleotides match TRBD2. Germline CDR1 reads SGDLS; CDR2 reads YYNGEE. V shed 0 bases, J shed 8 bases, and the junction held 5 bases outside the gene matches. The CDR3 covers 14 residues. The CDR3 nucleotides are TGTGCCAGCAGCGTAGACGGGAGGAAGGATGAGCAGTTCTTC. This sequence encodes CASSVDGRKDEQFF.

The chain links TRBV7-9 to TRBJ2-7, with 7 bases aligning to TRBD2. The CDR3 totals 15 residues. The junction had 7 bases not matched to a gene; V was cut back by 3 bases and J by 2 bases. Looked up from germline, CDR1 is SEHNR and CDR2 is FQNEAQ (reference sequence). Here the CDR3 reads CASSLERDYTYEQYF. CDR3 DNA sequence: TGTGCCAGCAGCTTGGAAAGGGACTATACCTACGAGCAGTACTTC.

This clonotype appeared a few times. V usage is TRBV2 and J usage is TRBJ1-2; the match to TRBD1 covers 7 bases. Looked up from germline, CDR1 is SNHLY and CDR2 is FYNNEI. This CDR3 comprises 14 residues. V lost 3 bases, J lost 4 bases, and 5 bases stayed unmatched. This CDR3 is CASSDRTGVYGYTF. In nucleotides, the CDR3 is TGTGCCAGCAGTGATAGGACAGGCGTCTATGGCTACACCTTC.

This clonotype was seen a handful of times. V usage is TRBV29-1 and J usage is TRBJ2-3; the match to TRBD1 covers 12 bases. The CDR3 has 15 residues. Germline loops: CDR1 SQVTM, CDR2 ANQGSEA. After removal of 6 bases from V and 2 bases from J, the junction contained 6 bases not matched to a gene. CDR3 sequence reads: CSVDGTGGFTDTQYF. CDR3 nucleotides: TGCAGCGTGGATGGGACAGGGGGCTTCACAGATACGCAGTATTTT.

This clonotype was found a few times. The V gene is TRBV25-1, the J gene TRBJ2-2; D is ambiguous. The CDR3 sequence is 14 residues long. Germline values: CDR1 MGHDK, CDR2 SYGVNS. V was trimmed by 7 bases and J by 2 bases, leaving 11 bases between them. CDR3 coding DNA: TGTGCCAGCACGCCTGGCAGAAACACCGGGGAGCTGTTTTTT. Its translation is CASTPGRNTGELFF.

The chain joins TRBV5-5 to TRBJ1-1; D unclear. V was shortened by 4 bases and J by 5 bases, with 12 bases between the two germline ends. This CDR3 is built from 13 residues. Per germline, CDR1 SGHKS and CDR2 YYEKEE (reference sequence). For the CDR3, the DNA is TGTGCCAGCAGCGGGCAGCCAAGGACTGAAGCTTTCTTT. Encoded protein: CASSGQPRTEAFF. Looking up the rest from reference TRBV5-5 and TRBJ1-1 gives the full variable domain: DAGVTQSPTHLIKTRGQQVTLRCSPISGHKSVSWYQQVLGQGPQFIFQYYEKEERGRGNFPDRFSARQFPNYSSELNVNALLLGDSALYLCASSGQPRTEAFFGQGTRLTVV.

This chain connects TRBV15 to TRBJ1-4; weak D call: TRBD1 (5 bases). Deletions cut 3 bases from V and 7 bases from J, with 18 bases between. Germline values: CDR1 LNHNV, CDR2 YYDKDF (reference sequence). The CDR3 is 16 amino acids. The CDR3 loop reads CATSSSRSGGGEKLFF. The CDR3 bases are TGTGCCACCAGCAGCTCCAGGTCGGGGGGGGGTGAAAAACTGTTTTTT.

The CDR3 loop reads CASSIRNTGETQYF. The CDR3 region has the DNA TGTGCCAGTAGTATCCGGAACACAGGAGAGACCCAGTACTTC. J is TRBJ2-5 and V is TRBV19, with D maybe TRBD1 (5 bases). The V and J ends lost 3 bases and 4 bases respectively, with 12 bases between them. CDR3 length: 14 amino acids. Germline assignment: CDR1 LNHDA and CDR2 SQIVND (reference sequence).

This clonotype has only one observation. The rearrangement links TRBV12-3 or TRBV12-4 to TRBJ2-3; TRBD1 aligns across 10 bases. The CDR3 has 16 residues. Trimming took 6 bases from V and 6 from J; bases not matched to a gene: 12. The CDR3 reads CASRPTRDRGSDTQYF. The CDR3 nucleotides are TGTGCCAGCAGGCCGACCCGGGACAGGGGATCTGATACGCAGTATTTT.

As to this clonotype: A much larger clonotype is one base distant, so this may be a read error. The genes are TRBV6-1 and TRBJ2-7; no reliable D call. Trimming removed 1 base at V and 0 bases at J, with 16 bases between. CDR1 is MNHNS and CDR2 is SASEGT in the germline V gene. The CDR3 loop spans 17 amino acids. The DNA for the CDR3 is TGTGCCAGCAGTGAAGGACTGGGTCCGTACCCCTCCTACGAGCAGTACTTC. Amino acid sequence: CASSEGLGPYPSYEQYF.

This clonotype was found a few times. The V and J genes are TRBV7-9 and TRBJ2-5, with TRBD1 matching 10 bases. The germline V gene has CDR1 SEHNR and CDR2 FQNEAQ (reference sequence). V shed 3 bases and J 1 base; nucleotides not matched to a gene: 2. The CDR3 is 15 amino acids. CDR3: CASSLTGGFQETQYF. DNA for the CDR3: TGTGCCAGCAGCTTGACAGGGGGCTTCCAAGAGACCCAGTACTTC.

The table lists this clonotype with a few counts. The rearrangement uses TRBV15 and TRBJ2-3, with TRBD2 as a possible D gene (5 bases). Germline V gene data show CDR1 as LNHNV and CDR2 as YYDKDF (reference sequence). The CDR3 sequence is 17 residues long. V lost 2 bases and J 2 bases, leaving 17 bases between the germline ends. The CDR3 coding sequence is TGTGCCACCAGCAGACCGGTACTAGGAACCTCCACAGATACGCAGTATTTT. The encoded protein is CATSRPVLGTSTDTQYF.

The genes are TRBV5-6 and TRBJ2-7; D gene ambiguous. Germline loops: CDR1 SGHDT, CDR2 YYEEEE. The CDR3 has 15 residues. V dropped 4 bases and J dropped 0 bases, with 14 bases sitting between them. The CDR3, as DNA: TGTGCCAGCAGCCTTCGTGGGTACAGCTCCTACGAGCAGTACGTC. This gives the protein CASSLRGYSSYEQYV.

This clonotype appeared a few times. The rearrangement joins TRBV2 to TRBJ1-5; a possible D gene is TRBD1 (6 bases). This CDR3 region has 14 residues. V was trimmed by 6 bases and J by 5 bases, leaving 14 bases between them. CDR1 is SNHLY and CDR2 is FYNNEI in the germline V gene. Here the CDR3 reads CASSRTVSYQPQHF. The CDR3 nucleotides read TGTGCCAGCAGCCGGACAGTTTCGTATCAGCCCCAGCATTTT.

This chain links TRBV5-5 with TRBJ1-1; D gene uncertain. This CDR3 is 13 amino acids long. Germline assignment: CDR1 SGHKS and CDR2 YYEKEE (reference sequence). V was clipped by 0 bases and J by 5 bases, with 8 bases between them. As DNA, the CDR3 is TGTGCCAGCAGCTTGGTTGTTAGGACTGAAGCTTTCTTT. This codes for CASSLVVRTEAFF.

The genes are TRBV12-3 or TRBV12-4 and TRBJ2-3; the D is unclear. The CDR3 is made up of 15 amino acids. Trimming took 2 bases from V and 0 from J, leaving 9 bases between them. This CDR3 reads CASSLKTASTDTQYF. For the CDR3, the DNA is TGTGCCAGCAGTTTAAAGACCGCCAGCACAGATACGCAGTATTTT.

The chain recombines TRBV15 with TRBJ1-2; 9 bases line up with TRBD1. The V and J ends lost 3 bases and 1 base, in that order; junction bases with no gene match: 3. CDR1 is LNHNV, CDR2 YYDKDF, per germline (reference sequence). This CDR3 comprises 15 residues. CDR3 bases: TGTGCCACCAGCAGGGACAGGGGCTTTAACTATGGCTACACCTTC. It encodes CATSRDRGFNYGYTF.

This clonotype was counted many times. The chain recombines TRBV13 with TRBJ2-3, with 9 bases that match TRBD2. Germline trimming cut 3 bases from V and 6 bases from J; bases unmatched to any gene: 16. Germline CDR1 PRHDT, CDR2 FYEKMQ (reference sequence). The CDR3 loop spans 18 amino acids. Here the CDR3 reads CASSFWASGDNWLDTQYF. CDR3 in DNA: TGTGCCAGCAGCTTTTGGGCTAGCGGGGATAATTGGTTGGATACGCAGTATTTT.

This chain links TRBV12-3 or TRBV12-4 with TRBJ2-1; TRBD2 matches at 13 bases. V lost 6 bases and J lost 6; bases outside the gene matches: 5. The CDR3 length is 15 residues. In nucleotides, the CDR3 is TGTGCCAGCAGAATGTGGACTAGCGGGGGCAATGAGCAGTTCTTC. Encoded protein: CASRMWTSGGNEQFF.

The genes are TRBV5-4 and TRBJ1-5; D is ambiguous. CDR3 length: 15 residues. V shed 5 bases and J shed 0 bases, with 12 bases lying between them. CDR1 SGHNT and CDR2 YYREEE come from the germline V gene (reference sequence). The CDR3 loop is CASSPIASSNQPQHF. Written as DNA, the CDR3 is TGTGCCAGCAGTCCAATCGCCAGTAGCAATCAGCCCCAGCATTTT.

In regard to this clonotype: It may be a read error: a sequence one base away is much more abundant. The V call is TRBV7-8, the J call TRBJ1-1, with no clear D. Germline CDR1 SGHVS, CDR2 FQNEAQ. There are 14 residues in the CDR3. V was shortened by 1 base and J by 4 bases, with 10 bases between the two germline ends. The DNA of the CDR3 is TGTGCCAGCAGCTTAGTTTCCGCGAGCACTGAAGCTTTCTTT. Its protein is CASSLVSASTEAFF.

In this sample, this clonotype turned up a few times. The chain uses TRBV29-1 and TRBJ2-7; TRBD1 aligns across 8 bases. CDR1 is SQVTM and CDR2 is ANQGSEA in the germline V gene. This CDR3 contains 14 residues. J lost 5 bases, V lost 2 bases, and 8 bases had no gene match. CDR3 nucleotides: TGCAGCGTTGAACTGCCAGGGGGCTACAACGAGCAGTACTTC. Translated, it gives CSVELPGGYNEQYF.